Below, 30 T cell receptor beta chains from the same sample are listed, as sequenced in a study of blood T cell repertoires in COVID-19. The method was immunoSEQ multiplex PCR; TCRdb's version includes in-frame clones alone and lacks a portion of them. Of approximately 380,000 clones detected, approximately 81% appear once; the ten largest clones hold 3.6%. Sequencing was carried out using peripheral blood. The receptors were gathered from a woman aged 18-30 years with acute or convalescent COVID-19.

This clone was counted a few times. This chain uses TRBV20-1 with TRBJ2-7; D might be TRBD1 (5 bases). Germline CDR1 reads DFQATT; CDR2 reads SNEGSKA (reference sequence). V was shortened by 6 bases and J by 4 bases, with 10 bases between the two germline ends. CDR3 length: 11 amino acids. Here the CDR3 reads CSAIGVYEQYF. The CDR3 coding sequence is TGCAGTGCCATAGGGGTTTACGAGCAGTACTTC.

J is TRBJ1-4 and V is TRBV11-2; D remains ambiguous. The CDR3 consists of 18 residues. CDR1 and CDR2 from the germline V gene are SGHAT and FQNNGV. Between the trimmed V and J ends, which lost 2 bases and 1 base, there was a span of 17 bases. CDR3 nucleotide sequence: TGTGCCAGCAGCTTAAGCACGGTGATAATTGGAACTAATGAAAAACTGTTTTTT. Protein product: CASSLSTVIIGTNEKLFF. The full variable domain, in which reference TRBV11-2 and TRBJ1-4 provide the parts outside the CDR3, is EAGVAQSPRYKIIEKRQSVAFWCNPISGHATLYWYQQILGQGPKLLIQFQNNGVVDDSQLPKDRFSAERLKGVDSTLKIQPAKLEDSAVYLCASSLSTVIIGTNEKLFFGSGTQLSVL.

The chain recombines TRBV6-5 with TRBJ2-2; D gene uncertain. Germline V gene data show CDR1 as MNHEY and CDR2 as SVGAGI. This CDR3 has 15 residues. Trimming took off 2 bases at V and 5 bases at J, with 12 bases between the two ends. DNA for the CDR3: TGTGCCAGCAGTTACAATCCGGTAGTGACCGGGGAGCTGTTTTTT. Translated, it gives CASSYNPVVTGELFF.

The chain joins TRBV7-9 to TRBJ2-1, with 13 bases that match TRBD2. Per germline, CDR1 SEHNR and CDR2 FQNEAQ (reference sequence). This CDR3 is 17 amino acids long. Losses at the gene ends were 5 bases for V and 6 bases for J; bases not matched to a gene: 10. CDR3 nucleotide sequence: TGTGCCAGCAGCGCTACTAGCGGGGGGGCCATTGGCAATGAGCAGTTCTTC. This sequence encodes CASSATSGGAIGNEQFF.

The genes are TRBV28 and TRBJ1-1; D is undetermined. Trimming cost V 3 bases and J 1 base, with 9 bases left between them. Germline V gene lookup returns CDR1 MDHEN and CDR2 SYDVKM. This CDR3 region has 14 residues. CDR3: CASSFRAANTEAFF. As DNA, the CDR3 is TGTGCCAGCAGTTTCCGAGCGGCGAACACTGAAGCTTTCTTT.

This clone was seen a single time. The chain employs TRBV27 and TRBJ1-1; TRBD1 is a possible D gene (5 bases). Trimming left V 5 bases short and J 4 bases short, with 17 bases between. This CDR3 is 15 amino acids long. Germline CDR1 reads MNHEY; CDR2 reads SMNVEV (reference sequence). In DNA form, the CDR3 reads TGTGCCAGCAGTCCGATGTGGGGGGAGGTCACTGAAGCTTTCTTT. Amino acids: CASSPMWGEVTEAFF.

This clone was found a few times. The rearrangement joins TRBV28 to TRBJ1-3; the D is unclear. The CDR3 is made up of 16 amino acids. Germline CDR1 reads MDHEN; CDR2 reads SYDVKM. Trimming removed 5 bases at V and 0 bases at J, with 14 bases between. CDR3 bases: TGTGCCAGCAGTCTAGCTGGCTCCAGCTCTGGAAACACCATATATTTT. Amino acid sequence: CASSLAGSSSGNTIYF.

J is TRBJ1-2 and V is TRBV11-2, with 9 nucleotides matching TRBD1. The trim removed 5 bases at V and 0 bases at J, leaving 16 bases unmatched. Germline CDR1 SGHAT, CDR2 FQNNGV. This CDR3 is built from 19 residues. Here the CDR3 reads CASSPWDRERLAANYGYTF. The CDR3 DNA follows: TGTGCCAGCAGCCCTTGGGACAGGGAACGGCTAGCGGCTAACTATGGCTACACCTTC.

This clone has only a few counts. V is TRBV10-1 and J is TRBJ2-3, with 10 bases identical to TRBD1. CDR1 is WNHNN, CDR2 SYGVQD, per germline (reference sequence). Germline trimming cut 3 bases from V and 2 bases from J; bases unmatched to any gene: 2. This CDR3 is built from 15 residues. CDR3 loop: CASSEGTGDTDTQYF. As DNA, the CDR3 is TGCGCCAGCAGTGAAGGGACAGGGGACACAGATACGCAGTATTTT.

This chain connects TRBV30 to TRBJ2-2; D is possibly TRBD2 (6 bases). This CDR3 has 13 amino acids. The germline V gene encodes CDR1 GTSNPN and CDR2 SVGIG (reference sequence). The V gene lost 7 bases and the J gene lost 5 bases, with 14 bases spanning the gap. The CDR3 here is CASLVAETGELFF. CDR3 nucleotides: TGTGCCTCTTTGGTAGCGGAGACCGGGGAGCTGTTTTTT.

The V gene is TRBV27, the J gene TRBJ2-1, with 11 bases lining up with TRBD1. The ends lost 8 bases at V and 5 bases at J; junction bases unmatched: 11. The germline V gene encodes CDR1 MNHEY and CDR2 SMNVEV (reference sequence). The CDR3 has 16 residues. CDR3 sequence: CASCTRRDRGDNEQFF. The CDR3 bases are TGTGCCAGCTGTACTCGGCGGGACAGGGGGGACAATGAGCAGTTCTTC.

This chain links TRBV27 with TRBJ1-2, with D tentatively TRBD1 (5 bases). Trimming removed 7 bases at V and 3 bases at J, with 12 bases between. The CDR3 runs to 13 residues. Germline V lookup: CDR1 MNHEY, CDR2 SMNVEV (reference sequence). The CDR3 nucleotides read TGTGCCAGCACCTCCGACAGAGACTATGGCTACACCTTC. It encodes CASTSDRDYGYTF.

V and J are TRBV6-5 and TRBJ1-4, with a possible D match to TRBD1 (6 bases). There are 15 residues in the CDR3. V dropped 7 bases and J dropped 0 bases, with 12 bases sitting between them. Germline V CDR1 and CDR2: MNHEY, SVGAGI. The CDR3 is CASTKGDATNEKLFF. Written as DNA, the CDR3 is TGTGCCAGCACCAAGGGGGACGCAACTAATGAAAAACTGTTTTTT.

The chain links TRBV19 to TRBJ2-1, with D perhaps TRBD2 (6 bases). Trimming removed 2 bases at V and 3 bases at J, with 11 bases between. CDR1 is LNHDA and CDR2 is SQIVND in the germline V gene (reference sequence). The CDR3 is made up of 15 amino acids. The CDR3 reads CASSIYTSSYNEQFF. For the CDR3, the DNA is TGTGCCAGTAGTATATACACTAGCAGCTACAATGAGCAGTTCTTC.

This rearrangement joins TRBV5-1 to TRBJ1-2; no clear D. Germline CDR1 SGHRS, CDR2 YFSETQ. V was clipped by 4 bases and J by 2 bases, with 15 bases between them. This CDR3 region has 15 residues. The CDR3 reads CASSEDPGFNYGYTF. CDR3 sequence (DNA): TGCGCCAGCAGCGAGGACCCGGGATTCAACTATGGCTACACCTTC.

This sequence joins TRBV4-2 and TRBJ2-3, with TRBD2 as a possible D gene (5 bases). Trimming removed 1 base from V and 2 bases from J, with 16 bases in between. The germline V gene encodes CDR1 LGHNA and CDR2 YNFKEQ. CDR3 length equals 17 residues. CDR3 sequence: CASSQVNPGTYTDTQYF. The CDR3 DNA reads TGTGCCAGCAGCCAAGTTAATCCGGGAACCTACACAGATACGCAGTATTTT.

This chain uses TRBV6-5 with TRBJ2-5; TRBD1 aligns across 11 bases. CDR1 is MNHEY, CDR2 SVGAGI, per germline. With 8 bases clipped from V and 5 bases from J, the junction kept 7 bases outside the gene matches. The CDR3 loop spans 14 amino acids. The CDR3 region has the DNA TGTGCCAGCTGCCGGGACAGGGGGACGGAGACCCAGTACTTC. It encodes CASCRDRGTETQYF.

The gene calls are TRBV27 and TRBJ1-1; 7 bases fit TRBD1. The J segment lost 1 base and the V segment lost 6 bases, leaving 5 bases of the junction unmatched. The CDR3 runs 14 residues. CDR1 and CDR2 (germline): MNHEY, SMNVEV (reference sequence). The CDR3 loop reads CASRNTGENTEAFF. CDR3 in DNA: TGTGCCAGCAGAAACACAGGGGAGAACACTGAAGCTTTCTTT.

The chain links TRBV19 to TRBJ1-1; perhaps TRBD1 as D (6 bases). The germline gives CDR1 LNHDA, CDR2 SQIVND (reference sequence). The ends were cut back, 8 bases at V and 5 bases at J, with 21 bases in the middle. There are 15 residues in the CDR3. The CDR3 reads CASANYDRRGTEAFF. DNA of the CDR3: TGTGCCAGTGCCAACTACGACAGGCGAGGTACTGAAGCTTTCTTT.

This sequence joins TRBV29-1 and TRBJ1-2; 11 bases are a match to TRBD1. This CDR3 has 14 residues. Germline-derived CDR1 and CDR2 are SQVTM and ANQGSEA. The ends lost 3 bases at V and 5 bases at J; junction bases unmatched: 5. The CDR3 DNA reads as TGCAGCGTTGATTACGGGACAGGGGGTTATGGCTACACCTTC. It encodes CSVDYGTGGYGYTF.

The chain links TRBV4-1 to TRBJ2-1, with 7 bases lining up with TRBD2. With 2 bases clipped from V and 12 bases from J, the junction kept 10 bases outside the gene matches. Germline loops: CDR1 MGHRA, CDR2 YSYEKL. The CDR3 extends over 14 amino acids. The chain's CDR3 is CASSQTRDYAGQFF. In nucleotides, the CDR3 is TGCGCCAGCAGCCAAACCCGGGACTACGCGGGGCAGTTCTTC.

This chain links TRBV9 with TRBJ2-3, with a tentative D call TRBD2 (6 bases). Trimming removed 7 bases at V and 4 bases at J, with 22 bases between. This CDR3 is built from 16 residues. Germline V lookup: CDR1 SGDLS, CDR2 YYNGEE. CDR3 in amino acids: CASGGFMGGPPDTQYF. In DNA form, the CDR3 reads TGTGCCAGCGGCGGATTCATGGGAGGACCCCCAGATACGCAGTATTTT.

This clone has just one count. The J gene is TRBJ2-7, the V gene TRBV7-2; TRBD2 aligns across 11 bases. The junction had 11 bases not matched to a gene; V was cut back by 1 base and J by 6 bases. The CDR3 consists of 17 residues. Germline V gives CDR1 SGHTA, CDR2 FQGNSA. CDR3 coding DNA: TGTGCCAGCAGCTTAGATTTAGTTAGCGGGAGGGCGGCCGAGCAGTACTTC. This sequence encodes CASSLDLVSGRAAEQYF. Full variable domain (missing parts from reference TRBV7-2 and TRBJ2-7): GAGVSQSPSNKVTEKGKDVELRCDPISGHTALYWYRQSLGQGLEFLIYFQGNSAPDKSGLPSDRFSAERTGGSVSTLTIQRTQQEDSAVYLCASSLDLVSGRAAEQYFGPGTRLTVT.

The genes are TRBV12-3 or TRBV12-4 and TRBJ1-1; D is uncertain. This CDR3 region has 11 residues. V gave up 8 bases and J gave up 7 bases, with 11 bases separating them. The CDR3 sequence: CASRRRNEAFF. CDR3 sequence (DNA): TGTGCCAGCCGTAGGAGAAATGAAGCTTTCTTT.

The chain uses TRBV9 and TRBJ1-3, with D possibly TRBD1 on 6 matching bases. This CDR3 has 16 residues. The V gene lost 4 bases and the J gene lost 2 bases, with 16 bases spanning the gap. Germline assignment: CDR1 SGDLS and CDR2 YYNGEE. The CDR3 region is CASSPRAGDTGNTIYF. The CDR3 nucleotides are TGTGCCAGCAGCCCACGGGCAGGGGATACTGGAAACACCATATATTTT.

This CDR3 reads CASSQSGLAGHYNEQFF. CDR3 nucleotide sequence: TGCGCCAGCAGTCAATCGGGACTAGCGGGACACTACAATGAGCAGTTCTTC. The J gene is TRBJ2-1, the V gene TRBV23-1; TRBD2 agrees at 13 bases. TRBV23-1 is an ORF, and what it does is uncertain. Trimming took 0 bases from V and 3 from J; bases not matched to a gene: 2. This CDR3 contains 17 residues.

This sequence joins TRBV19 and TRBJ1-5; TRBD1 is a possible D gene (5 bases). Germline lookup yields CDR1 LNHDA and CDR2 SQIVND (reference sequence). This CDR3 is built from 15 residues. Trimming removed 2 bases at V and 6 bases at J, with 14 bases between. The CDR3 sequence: CASSINSGSGQPQHF. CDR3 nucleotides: TGTGCCAGTAGTATAAATTCAGGGTCGGGTCAGCCCCAGCATTTT.

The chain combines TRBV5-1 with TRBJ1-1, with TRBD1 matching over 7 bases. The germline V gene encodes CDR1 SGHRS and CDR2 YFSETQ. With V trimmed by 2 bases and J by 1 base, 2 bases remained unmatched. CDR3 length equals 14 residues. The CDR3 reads CASSLWTGNTEAFF. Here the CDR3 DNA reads TGCGCCAGCAGCTTATGGACAGGGAACACTGAAGCTTTCTTT.

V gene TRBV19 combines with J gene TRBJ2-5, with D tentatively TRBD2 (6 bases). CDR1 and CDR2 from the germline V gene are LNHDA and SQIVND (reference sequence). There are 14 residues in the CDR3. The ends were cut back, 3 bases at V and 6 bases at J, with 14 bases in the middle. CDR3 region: CASSMAGGVKTQYF. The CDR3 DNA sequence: TGTGCCAGTAGTATGGCCGGGGGTGTAAAGACCCAGTACTTC.

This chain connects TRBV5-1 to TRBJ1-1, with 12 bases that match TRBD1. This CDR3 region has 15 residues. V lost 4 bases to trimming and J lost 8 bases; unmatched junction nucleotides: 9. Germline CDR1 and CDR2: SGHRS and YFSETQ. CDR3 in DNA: TGCGCCAGCAGCACCGGGACAGGGGGCGAGGGGGAAGCTTTCTTT. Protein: CASSTGTGGEGEAFF. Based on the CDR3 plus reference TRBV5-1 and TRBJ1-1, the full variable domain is KAGVTQTPRYLIKTRGQQVTLSCSPISGHRSVSWYQQTPGQGLQFLFEYFSETQRNKGNFPGRFSGRQFSNSRSEMNVSTLELGDSALYLCASSTGTGGEGEAFFGQGTRLTVV.